This T cell receptor (beta chain) originates from a study of T cells after yellow fever vaccination. Study summary: The authors prepared low-cell-number fractions using SMART-Seq v4 Ultra Low Input.

Whole-study findings and limits: Just a small share of clonotypes turned up in the CD4 compartment as well as the CD8 compartment. Subsequent to the booster, the majority of primary-vaccination clones reappeared (roughly 95% CD4, 85% to 90% CD8).

One entry per CDR3 protein, called by TCRdb with MiXCR from the 5' RACE reads. This table has about 110,000 distinct CDR3 sequences, approximately 8.4% appearing once. Germline V gene sequence: CDR1 MNHEY, CDR2 SMNVEV (reference sequence). The V and J ends lost 1 base and 10 bases respectively, with 8 bases between them. CDR3 length equals 12 residues. In this sample, this clonotype turned up many times. As yet, its antigen is unknown. The sample was CD8+ T cells sorted from PBMCs, taken 45 days after the yellow fever booster vaccination. J is TRBJ2-1 and V is TRBV27; D possibly corresponds to TRBD2 (6 bases). This sequence originates from a man aged 25 to 45 who received the YFV17D yellow fever vaccine. CDR3: CASSLLTREQFF. The CDR3 region has the DNA TGTGCCAGCAGTTTATTGACTAGAGAGCAGTTCTTC.